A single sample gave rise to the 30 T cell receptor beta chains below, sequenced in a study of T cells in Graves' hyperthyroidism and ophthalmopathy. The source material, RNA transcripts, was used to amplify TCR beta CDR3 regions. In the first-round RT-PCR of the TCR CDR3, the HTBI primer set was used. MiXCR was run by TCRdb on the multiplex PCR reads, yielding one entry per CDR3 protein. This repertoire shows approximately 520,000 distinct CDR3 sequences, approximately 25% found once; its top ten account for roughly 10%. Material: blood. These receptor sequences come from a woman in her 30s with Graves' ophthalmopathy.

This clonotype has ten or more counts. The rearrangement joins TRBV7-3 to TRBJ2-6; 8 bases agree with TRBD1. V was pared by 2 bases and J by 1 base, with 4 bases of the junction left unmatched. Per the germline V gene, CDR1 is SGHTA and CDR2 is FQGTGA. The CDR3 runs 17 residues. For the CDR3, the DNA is TGTGCCAGCAGCTTACAGGGGGCATCGTCTGGGGCCAACGTCCTGACTTTC. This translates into CASSLQGASSGANVLTF.

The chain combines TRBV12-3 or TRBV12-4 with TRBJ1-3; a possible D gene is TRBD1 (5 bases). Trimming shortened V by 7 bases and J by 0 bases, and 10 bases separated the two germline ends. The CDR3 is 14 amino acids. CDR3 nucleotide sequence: TGTGCCAGCAATCGACAGAGCTCTGGAAACACCATATATTTT. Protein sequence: CASNRQSSGNTIYF.

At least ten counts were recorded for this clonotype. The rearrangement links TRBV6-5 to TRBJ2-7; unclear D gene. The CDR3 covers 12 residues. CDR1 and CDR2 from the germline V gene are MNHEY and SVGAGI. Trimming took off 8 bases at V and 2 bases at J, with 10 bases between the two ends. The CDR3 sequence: CASQDFTYEQYF. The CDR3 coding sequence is TGTGCCAGCCAAGATTTTACCTACGAGCAGTACTTC.

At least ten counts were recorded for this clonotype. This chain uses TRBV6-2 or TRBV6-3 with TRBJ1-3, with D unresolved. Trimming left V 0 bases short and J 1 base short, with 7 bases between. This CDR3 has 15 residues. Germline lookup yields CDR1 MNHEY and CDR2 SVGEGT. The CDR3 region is CASSYSGLSGNTIYF. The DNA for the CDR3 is TGTGCCAGCAGTTACTCGGGATTGTCTGGAAACACCATATATTTT.

CDR3 in DNA: TGTGCCAGCAGCGGGGGACGGATGATGAACACTGAAGCTTTCTTT. This codes for CASSGGRMMNTEAFF. The V and J genes are TRBV9 and TRBJ1-1; tentatively, D is TRBD1 (5 bases). The CDR3 contains 15 residues. Germline V gene lookup returns CDR1 SGDLS and CDR2 YYNGEE. Trimming cost V 3 bases and J 0 bases, with 12 bases left between them.

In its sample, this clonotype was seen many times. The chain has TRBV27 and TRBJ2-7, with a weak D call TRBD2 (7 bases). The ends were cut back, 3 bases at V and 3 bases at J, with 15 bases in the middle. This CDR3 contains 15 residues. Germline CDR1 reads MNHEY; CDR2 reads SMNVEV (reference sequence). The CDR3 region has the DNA TGTGCCAGCAGTTTGGCGGGGGCTAACATCTACGAGCAGTACTTC. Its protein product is CASSLAGANIYEQYF.

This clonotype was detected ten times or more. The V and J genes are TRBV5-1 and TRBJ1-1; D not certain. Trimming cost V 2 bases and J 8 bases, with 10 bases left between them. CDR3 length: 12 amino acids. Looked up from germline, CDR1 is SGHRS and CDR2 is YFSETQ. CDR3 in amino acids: CASSLGGREAFF. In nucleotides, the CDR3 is TGCGCCAGCAGCTTAGGCGGCAGAGAAGCTTTCTTT.

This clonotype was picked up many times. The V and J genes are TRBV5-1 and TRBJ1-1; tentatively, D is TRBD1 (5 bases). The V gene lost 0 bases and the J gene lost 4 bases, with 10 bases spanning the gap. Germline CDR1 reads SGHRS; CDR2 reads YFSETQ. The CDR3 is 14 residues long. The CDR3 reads CASSLEAGGTEAFF. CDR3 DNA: TGCGCCAGCAGCTTGGAGGCGGGGGGCACTGAAGCTTTCTTT.

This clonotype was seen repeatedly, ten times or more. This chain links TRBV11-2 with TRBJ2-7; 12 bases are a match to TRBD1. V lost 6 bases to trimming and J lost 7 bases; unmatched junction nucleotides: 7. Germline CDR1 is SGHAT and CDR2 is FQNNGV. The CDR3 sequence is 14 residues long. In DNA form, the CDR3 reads TGTGCCAGCAGGCCCGGGGACAGGGGGCGGGAGCAGTACTTC. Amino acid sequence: CASRPGDRGREQYF.

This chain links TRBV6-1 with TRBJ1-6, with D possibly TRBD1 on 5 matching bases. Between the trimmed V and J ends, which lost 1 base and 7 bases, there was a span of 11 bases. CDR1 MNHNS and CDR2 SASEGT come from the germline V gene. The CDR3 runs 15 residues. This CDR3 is CASSEGPGINSPLHF. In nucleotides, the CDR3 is TGTGCCAGCAGTGAAGGCCCAGGGATAAATTCACCCCTCCACTTT.

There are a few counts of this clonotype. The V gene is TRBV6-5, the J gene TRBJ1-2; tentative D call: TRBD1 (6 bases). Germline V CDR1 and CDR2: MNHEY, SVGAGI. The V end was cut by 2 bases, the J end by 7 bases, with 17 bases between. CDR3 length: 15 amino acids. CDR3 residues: CASSYRGYRVTGYTF. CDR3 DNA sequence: TGTGCCAGCAGTTACCGGGGATACAGGGTAACTGGCTACACCTTC.

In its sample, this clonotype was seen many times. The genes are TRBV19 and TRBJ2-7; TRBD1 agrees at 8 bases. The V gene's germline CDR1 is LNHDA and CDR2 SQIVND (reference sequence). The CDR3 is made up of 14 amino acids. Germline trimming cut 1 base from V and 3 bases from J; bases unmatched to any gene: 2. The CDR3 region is CASSIVGTGYEQYF. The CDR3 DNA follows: TGTGCCAGTAGTATAGTGGGGACAGGCTACGAGCAGTACTTC.

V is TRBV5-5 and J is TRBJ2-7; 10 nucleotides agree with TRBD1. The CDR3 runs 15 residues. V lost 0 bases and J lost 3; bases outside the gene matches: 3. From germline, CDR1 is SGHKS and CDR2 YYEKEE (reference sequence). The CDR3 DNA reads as TGTGCCAGCAGCTTGGCGACAGGGGGCGGCTACGAGCAGTACTTC. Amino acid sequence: CASSLATGGGYEQYF.

As DNA, the CDR3 is TGTGCCAGCAGCTTAGCCCCTAGTGGAGATACGCAGTATTTT. The encoded protein is CASSLAPSGDTQYF. The chain employs TRBV11-2 and TRBJ2-3; no clear D gene. V gave up 1 base and J gave up 5 bases, with 10 bases separating them. Germline CDR1 and CDR2: SGHAT and FQNNGV. The CDR3 length is 14 residues.

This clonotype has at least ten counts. The CDR3, as DNA: TGTGCCAGCAGTTACCCACCACCGGGAGCGCCCGCCTCCCAAGAGACCCAGTACTTC. Protein: CASSYPPPGAPASQETQYF. The chain carries TRBV6-2 or TRBV6-3 and TRBJ2-5; weak D call: TRBD2 (6 bases). The germline V gene has CDR1 MNHEY and CDR2 SVGEGT. V gave up 2 bases and J gave up 1 base, with 23 bases separating them. The CDR3 extends over 19 amino acids.

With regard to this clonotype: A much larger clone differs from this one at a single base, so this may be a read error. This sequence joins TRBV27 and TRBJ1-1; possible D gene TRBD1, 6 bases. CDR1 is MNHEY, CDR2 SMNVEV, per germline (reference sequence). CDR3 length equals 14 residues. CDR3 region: CACSSPDRTTEALF. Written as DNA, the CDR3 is TGTGCCTGCAGTTCCCCCGACAGGACCACTGAAGCTCTCTTT.

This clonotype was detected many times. CDR3 residues: CASSLIQETQYF. CDR3 DNA sequence: TGTGCCAGCAGCCTCATCCAAGAGACCCAGTACTTC. The chain employs TRBV12-3 or TRBV12-4 and TRBJ2-5; D not resolved. The ends were cut back, 6 bases at V and 1 base at J, with 6 bases in the middle. CDR3 length: 12 residues.

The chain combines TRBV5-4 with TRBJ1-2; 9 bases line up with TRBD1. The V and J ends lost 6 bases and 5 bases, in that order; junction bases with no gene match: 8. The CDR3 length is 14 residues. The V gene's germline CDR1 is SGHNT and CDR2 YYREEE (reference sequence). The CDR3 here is CASNYGTGLYGYTF. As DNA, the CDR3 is TGTGCCAGCAACTACGGGACAGGGCTTTATGGCTACACCTTC.

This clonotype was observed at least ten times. The CDR3 DNA reads as TGTGCCAGCAGTCCTGGGGGGCAATGGGAGACCCAGTACTTC. It yields the protein CASSPGGQWETQYF. The chain is built from TRBV12-3 or TRBV12-4 and TRBJ2-5, with D perhaps being TRBD1 or TRBD2 (6 bases each). This CDR3 has 14 residues. V gave up 5 bases and J gave up 5 bases, with 15 bases separating them.

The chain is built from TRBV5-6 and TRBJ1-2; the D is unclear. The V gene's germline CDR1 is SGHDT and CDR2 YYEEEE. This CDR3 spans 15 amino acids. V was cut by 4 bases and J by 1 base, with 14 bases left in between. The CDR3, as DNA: TGTGCCAGCAGCCGGCAGGAAGTCCTTAACTATGGCTACACCTTC. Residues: CASSRQEVLNYGYTF.

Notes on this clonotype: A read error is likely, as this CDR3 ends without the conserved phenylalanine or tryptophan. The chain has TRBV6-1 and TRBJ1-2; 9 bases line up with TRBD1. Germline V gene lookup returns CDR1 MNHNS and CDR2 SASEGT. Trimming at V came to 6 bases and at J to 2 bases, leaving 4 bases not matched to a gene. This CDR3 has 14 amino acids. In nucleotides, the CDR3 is TGTGCCAGCAGCCCCGGGACAGGGAACTATGGCTACACCTCC. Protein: CASSPGTGNYGYTS.

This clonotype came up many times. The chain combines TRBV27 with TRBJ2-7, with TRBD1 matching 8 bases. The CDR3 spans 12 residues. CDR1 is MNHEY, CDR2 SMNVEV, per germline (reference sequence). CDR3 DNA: TGTGCATCGGGACAGGTGTCCTACGAGCAGTACTTC. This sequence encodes CASGQVSYEQYF.

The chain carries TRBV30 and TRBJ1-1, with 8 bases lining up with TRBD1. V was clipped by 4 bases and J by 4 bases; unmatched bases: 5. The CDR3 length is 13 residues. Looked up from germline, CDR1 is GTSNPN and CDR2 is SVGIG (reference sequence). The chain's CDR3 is CAWKGQATTEAFF. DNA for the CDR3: TGTGCCTGGAAGGGACAGGCGACCACTGAAGCTTTCTTT.

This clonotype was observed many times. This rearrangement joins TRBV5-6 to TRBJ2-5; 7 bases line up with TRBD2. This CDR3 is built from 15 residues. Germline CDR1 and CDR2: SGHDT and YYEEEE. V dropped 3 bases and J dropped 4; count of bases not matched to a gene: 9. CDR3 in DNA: TGTGCCAGCAGCTCCCGCCGGGGGGTAGGAGAGACCCAGTACTTC. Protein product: CASSSRRGVGETQYF.

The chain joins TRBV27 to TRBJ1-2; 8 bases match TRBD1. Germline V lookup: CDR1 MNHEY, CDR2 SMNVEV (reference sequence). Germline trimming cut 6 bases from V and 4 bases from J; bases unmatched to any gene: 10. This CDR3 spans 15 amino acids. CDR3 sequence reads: CASSPGQGPTYGYTF. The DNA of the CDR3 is TGTGCCAGCAGCCCCGGACAGGGCCCCACCTATGGCTACACCTTC.

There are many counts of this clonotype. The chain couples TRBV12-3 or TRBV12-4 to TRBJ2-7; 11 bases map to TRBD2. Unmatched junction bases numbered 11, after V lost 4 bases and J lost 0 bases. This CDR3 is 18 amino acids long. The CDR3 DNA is TGTGCCAGCAGTTCCTACTCTACTAGCGGGGGTTACTCCTACGAGCAGTACTTC. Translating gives CASSSYSTSGGYSYEQYF.

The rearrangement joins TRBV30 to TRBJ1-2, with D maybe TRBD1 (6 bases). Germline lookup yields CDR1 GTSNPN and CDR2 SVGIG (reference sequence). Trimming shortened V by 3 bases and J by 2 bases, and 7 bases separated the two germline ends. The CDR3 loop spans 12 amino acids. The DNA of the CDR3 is TGTGCCTGGAGCACAGGGAACTATGGCTACACCTTC. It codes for CAWSTGNYGYTF. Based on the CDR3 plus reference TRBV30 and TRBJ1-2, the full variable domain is SQTIHQWPATLVQPVGSPLSLECTVEGTSNPNLYWYRQAAGRGLQLLFYSVGIGQISSEVPQNLSASRPQDRQFILSSKKLLLSDSGFYLCAWSTGNYGYTFGSGTRLTVV.

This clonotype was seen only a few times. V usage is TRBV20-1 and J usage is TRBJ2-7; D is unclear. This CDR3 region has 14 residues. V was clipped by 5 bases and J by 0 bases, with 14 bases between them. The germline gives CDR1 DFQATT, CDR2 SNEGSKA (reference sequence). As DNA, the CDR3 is TGCAGTGCTCTTCTAGACCATTCCTCCTACGAGCAGTACTTC. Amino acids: CSALLDHSSYEQYF.

The CDR3 region has the DNA TGTGCCACCAGTGAACGCAATGGAGAGACCCAGTACTTC. It codes for CATSERNGETQYF. The chain carries TRBV24-1 and TRBJ2-5; D gene unclear. V was clipped by 4 bases and J by 4 bases, with 9 bases between them. The CDR3 has 13 amino acids. Per germline, CDR1 KGHDR and CDR2 SFDVKD.

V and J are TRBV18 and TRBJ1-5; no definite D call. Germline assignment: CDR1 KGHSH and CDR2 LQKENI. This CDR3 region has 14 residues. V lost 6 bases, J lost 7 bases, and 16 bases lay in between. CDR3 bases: TGTGCCAGCTCCCTGTTGGGGTTTGGCCAGCCCCAGCATTTT. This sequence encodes CASSLLGFGQPQHF.